This paragraph reports one T cell receptor beta chain. The antigen is not known. This CDR3 spans 15 amino acids. Germline V gene lookup returns CDR1 SGHDT and CDR2 YYEEEE. V was clipped by 2 bases and J by 0 bases, with 12 bases between them. This record belongs to a study of post-analysis software for immune sequencing data. General observations from the study: The five TRBV segments detected at higher frequency in patients than in controls included TRBV5-6, TRBV5-1 and TRBV20-1.

Unique molecular identifiers were present in the TCR beta cDNA libraries. TCRdb redid the calling of the PCR reads with MiXCR, one entry per CDR3 protein. The sample lists about 260,000 distinct CDR3 sequences, 36% occurring once. This receptor was obtained from a girl between 5 and 17 years old with multiple sclerosis. The source material was blood. V is TRBV5-6 and J is TRBJ2-7; unclear D gene. The CDR3 spells CASSFAVKTSYEQYF. The DNA of the CDR3 is TGTGCCAGCAGCTTCGCCGTAAAGACCTCCTACGAGCAGTACTTC.